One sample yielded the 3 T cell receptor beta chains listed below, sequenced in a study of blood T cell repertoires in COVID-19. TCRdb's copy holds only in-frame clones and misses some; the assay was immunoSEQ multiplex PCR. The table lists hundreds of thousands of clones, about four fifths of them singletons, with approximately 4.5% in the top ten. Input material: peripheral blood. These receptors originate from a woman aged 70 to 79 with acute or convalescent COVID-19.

The CDR3 loop reads CATVGDRGYSPLHF. The CDR3, as DNA: TGTGCCACCGTTGGGGACAGGGGTTATTCACCCCTCCACTTT. This chain joins TRBV28 and TRBJ1-6; 10 bases line up with TRBD1. This CDR3 spans 14 amino acids. CDR1 is MDHEN, CDR2 SYDVKM, per germline. The junction had 8 bases not matched to a gene; V was cut back by 10 bases and J by 8 bases.

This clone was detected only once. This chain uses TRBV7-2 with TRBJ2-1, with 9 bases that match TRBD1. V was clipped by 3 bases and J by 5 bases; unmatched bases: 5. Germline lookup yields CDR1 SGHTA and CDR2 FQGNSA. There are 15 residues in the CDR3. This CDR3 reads CASSFGQGSDNEQFF. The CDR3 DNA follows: TGTGCCAGCAGCTTCGGACAGGGGAGTGACAATGAGCAGTTCTTC.

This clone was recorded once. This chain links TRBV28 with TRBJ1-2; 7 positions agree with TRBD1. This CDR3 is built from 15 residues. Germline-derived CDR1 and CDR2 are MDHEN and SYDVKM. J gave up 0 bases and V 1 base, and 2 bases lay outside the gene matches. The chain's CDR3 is CASSLYTGANYGYTF. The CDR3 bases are TGTGCCAGCAGTTTATATACAGGGGCTAACTATGGCTACACCTTC.